Sequencing of this T cell receptor (beta chain) was carried out in a study of metastatic and nonmetastatic thyroid tumors. The study's findings and limits: Malignant thyroid tumors reportedly exceeded benign nodules significantly in TCR beta diversity, with the difference appearing in blood and tumor.

From germline, CDR1 is SGHAT and CDR2 FQDESV (reference sequence). V lost 5 bases to trimming and J lost 6 bases; unmatched junction nucleotides: 15. CDR3 size: 16 residues. About this clone itself: Its antigen is still unknown. This specimen includes other DNA sequences encoding the same CDR3.

TCRdb re-called the PCR reads via MiXCR. Of fewer than 25,000 clones listed, under 35% are singletons. Ahead of thyroid surgery, no patient had received treatment of any kind. V and J are TRBV11-1 and TRBJ1-2; 7 bases align to TRBD1. The TCR originated in a female donor with papillary thyroid cancer or a benign thyroid nodule (not recorded which). Some clones in this sample may be carry-over from other donors' samples. The specimen was blood. The chain's CDR3 is CASSERTGVGVNGYTF. In DNA, the CDR3 is TGTGCCAGCAGCGAACGGACAGGTGTGGGGGTGAATGGCTACACCTTC.